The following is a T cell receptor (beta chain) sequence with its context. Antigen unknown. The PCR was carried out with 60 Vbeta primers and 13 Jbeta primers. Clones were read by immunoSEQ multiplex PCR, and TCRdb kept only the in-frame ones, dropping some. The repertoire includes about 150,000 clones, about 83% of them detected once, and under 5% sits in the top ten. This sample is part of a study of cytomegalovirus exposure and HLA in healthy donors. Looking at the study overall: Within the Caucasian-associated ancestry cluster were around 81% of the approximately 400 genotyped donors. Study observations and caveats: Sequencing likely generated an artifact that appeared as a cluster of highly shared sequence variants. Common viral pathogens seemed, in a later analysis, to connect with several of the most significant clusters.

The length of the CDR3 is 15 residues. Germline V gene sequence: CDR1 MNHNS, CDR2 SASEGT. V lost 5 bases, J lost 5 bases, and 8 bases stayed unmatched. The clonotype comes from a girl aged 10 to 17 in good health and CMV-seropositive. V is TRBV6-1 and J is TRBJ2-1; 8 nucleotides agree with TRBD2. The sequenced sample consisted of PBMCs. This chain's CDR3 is CASSTGTRGNNEQFF. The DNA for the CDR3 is TGTGCCAGCAGTACCGGGACTAGGGGCAACAATGAGCAGTTCTTC.